This T cell receptor beta chain emerged from a study of shared T cell receptors in the human thymus. Measured with immunoSEQ multiplex PCR; TCRdb has only the in-frame clones, and not every one. The data contain almost 550,000 clones, around 82% of them singletons. The CDR3 sequence is 16 residues long. Per germline, CDR1 GTSNPN and CDR2 SVGIG (reference sequence). V lost 2 bases and J 6 bases, leaving 19 bases between the germline ends. This same sample was also taken into another study, of human thymus T cells. That study reports: Resections that were taken during corrective heart surgery supplied the thymus tissue.

Sequenced material: thymocytes. This clonotype was obtained from a boy under two years old with a congenital heart defect. V is TRBV30 and J is TRBJ2-2, with a weak D call TRBD2 (6 bases). The CDR3 reads CAWSQEAGFLAGELFF. The CDR3 DNA reads as TGTGCCTGGAGTCAGGAGGCGGGATTCCTGGCCGGGGAGCTGTTTTTT.